Sequencing of this T cell receptor (beta chain) was carried out in a study of regulatory T cells in long-lasting Graves disease. The time point: newly diagnosed GD, antithyroid drugs for less than 3 months. Preparation of the TCR library used RNA extracted from PBMCs. This clonotype was seen many times. Its antigen is currently unknown. Broader study findings: Persistent Graves' patients showed a TCR diversity that was lower than that of newly diagnosed ones.

This CDR3 contains 14 residues. Trimming took off 5 bases at V and 4 bases at J, with 12 bases between the two ends. The germline gives CDR1 SGHAT, CDR2 FQNNGV. The authors built TCR beta libraries using iRepertoire HTBI primers and Arm-PCR of CDR3 regions. Each CDR3 protein is one row after TCRdb ran MiXCR on the multiplex PCR reads. The sample includes about 530,000 distinct CDR3 sequences, about 16% of them seen just once. These same records also appear under a second study, on T cells in Graves' hyperthyroidism and ophthalmopathy.

The sequence came from a woman aged 35-60 years with Graves disease. V and J are TRBV11-2 and TRBJ1-5; D is uncertain. This material consisted of peripheral blood mononuclear cells (PBMCs), taken at new diagnosis, from a patient treated with antithyroid drugs. This CDR3 reads CASSQEPENQPQHF. The CDR3 coding sequence is TGTGCCAGCAGCCAGGAACCGGAAAATCAGCCCCAGCATTTT.